The 28 T cell receptor beta chains presented below share a single source sample, sequenced in a study of blood T cells in healthy people across ages. Through a sample-barcoded 5' primer and a J-beta primer mix, a second PCR was run for about 6 to 11 cycles. TCRdb re-called the 5' RACE reads through MiXCR, storing one row per CDR3 protein. The repertoire holds 1 million or so distinct CDR3 sequences, with around 27% as singletons. The data also belong to a second study, concerning T cells of mothers and their children.

The material sequenced was blood. The receptors were gathered from a girl aged 2-9 years in good health.

The rearrangement joins TRBV9 to TRBJ2-1, with 9 bases lining up with TRBD1. The V segment lost 0 bases and the J segment 16 bases; nucleotides outside the gene matches: 14. The CDR3 sequence is 15 residues long. The germline CDR1 and CDR2 sequences are SGDLS and YYNGEE. This chain's CDR3 is CASSVGTTGGGGQFF. CDR3 DNA: TGTGCCAGCAGCGTAGGGACTACAGGGGGCGGGGGTCAATTCTTC. Supplemented by reference TRBV9 and TRBJ2-1, the full variable domain reads DSGVTQTPKHLITATGQRVTLRCSPRSGDLSVYWYQQSLDQGLQFLIQYYNGEERAKGNILERFSAQQFPDLHSELNLSSLELGDSALYFCASSVGTTGGGGQFFGPGTRLTVL.

J is TRBJ2-3 and V is TRBV29-1; 14 nucleotides agree with TRBD2. Germline V gives CDR1 SQVTM, CDR2 ANQGSEA. This CDR3 is 17 amino acids long. V was clipped by 4 bases and J by 2 bases; unmatched bases: 8. The CDR3 spells CSVGGLAGEGNTDTQYF. The CDR3 DNA reads as TGCAGCGTTGGGGGACTAGCGGGAGAAGGGAACACAGATACGCAGTATTTT.

The chain employs TRBV7-8 and TRBJ2-5, with D perhaps matching TRBD2 (5 bases). Trimming took off 0 bases at V and 4 bases at J, with 12 bases between the two ends. Germline V gene lookup returns CDR1 SGHVS and CDR2 FQNEAQ. CDR3 length: 15 amino acids. This CDR3 is CASSLAISVRETQYF. The CDR3 DNA follows: TGTGCCAGCAGCTTAGCCATTAGCGTTAGAGAGACCCAGTACTTC.

The chain couples TRBV14 to TRBJ2-1, with 8 positions matching TRBD2. V dropped 2 bases and J dropped 9; count of bases not matched to a gene: 9. The CDR3 totals 15 residues. Germline CDR1 reads SGHDN; CDR2 reads FVKESK. CDR3 protein: CASSQFGLAFREQFF. DNA for the CDR3: TGTGCCAGCAGCCAATTTGGACTAGCTTTTCGTGAGCAGTTCTTC.

The chain links TRBV12-3 or TRBV12-4 to TRBJ1-3; TRBD1 might be the D (6 bases). The CDR3 sequence is 17 residues long. V dropped 3 bases and J dropped 1 base, with 16 bases sitting between them. The CDR3 sequence: CASSFGPGAASGNTIYF. CDR3 DNA sequence: TGTGCCAGCAGTTTTGGGCCAGGGGCGGCGTCTGGAAACACCATATATTTT.

V and J are TRBV6-2 or TRBV6-3 and TRBJ2-4; 11 nucleotides align to TRBD2. V trimming: 6 bases; J trimming: 6 bases; junction bases outside the gene matches: 1. The germline V gene encodes CDR1 MNHEY and CDR2 SVGEGT. This CDR3 has 13 amino acids. CDR3 coding DNA: TGTGCCAGCAGGGGGACTAGCGGAAACATTCAGTACTTC. It specifies CASRGTSGNIQYF.

This clonotype was counted between two and nine times. The rearrangement links TRBV7-2 to TRBJ2-6, with 9 positions matching TRBD1. CDR1 is SGHTA and CDR2 is FQGNSA in the germline V gene. The CDR3 is 16 amino acids. The V segment lost 2 bases and the J segment 2 bases; nucleotides outside the gene matches: 1. The CDR3 region has the DNA TGTGCCAGCAGCTTAAACAGGGGGCCTGGGGCCAACGTCCTGACTTTC. Encoded protein: CASSLNRGPGANVLTF.

The genes are TRBV5-1 and TRBJ2-1; D remains ambiguous. Trimming stripped 5 bases from V and 5 bases from J, with 14 bases between. The CDR3 spans 14 residues. CDR1 and CDR2 from the germline V gene are SGHRS and YFSETQ. The CDR3 is CASSFTEPNNEQFF. The CDR3 nucleotides read TGCGCCAGCAGTTTTACCGAACCCAACAATGAGCAGTTCTTC.

The V gene is TRBV20-1, the J gene TRBJ2-5; TRBD2 aligns across 12 bases. The CDR3 runs to 16 residues. V lost 1 base and J lost 4; bases outside the gene matches: 7. The germline V gene has CDR1 DFQATT and CDR2 SNEGSKA (reference sequence). CDR3 sequence: CSARGLAGGLGETQYF. CDR3 DNA: TGCAGTGCTAGAGGGCTAGCGGGAGGGTTAGGAGAGACCCAGTACTTC.

The genes are TRBV7-9 and TRBJ1-2; 10 nucleotides line up with TRBD1. The CDR3 runs 17 residues. J lost 1 base, V lost 4 bases, and 9 bases had no gene match. Germline-derived CDR1 and CDR2 are SEHNR and FQNEAQ (reference sequence). The CDR3 protein is CASSSITGTGVNYGYTF. As DNA, the CDR3 is TGTGCCAGCAGCTCCATCACCGGGACAGGGGTTAACTATGGCTACACCTTC.

V is TRBV7-3 and J is TRBJ2-5, with D maybe TRBD2 (5 bases). The CDR3 totals 12 residues. In germline, CDR1 is SGHTA, CDR2 FQGTGA. V shed 7 bases and J shed 3 bases, with 9 bases lying between them. CDR3 amino acids: CASTSGEETQYF. CDR3 nucleotides: TGTGCCAGCACCTCCGGGGAAGAGACCCAGTACTTC.

This clonotype was seen only a few times. The chain recombines TRBV25-1 with TRBJ2-1, with D perhaps matching TRBD2 (7 bases). The CDR3 has 17 amino acids. Germline values: CDR1 MGHDK, CDR2 SYGVNS. V shed 2 bases and J shed 13 bases, with 27 bases lying between them. The CDR3 DNA reads TGTGCCAGCAGTGAAGCTCGCGTCCGGACAGTCGGGGGGACCCAGTTCTTC. Translated: CASSEARVRTVGGTQFF.

The gene calls are TRBV4-3 and TRBJ2-5; TRBD1 is a possible D gene (8 bases). The length of the CDR3 is 15 residues. CDR1 and CDR2 from the germline V gene are LGHNA and YSLEER. V gave up 3 bases and J gave up 4 bases, with 15 bases separating them. CDR3 region: CASSQSTGGGETQYF. The DNA for the CDR3 is TGCGCCAGCAGCCAGAGCACAGGGGGGGGAGAGACCCAGTACTTC.

The rearrangement links TRBV29-1 to TRBJ2-4, with TRBD1 identical over 7 bases. Germline-derived CDR1 and CDR2 are SQVTM and ANQGSEA. The CDR3 sequence is 15 residues long. J lost 3 bases, V lost 3 bases, and 8 bases had no gene match. The CDR3 DNA reads as TGCAGCGTTGACTGGCGGGCAGGGGGCAAAAACATTCAGTACTTC. It codes for CSVDWRAGGKNIQYF.

This chain uses TRBV7-9 with TRBJ2-5, with a possible D match to TRBD2 (6 bases). The CDR3 has 12 residues. The germline V gene has CDR1 SEHNR and CDR2 FQNEAQ (reference sequence). V lost 10 bases and J lost 5, with 14 bases in between. CDR3 residues: CATAGLTETQYF. The CDR3 coding sequence is TGTGCCACGGCGGGACTCACGGAGACCCAGTACTTC. The full variable domain, its missing parts supplied by reference TRBV7-9 and TRBJ2-5, is DTGVSQNPRHKITKRGQNVTFRCDPISEHNRLYWYRQTLGQGPEFLTYFQNEAQLEKSRLLSDRFSAERPKGSFSTLEIQRTEQGDSAMYLCATAGLTETQYFGPGTRLLVL.

The rearrangement uses TRBV29-1 and TRBJ2-1; 9 bases align to TRBD1. The end of the DNA fits TRBJ2-7 better, so the J call may be wrong. CDR1 is SQVTM and CDR2 is ANQGSEA in the germline V gene. This CDR3 spans 15 amino acids. Here the CDR3 DNA reads TGCAGCGTTGCGCTCTTAGGGACAGGGCTCTACGAGCAGTACTTC. Translating it yields CSVALLGTGLYEQYF.

The chain employs TRBV9 and TRBJ1-4; TRBD1 might be the D (6 bases). V lost 3 bases and J lost 3, with 12 bases in between. CDR1 is SGDLS and CDR2 is YYNGEE in the germline V gene. This CDR3 is 15 amino acids long. Written as DNA, the CDR3 is TGTGCCAGCAGCGCAAGGGACAAGCCTAATGAAAAACTGTTTTTT. It is translated as CASSARDKPNEKLFF.

This chain uses TRBV28 with TRBJ2-5; the D call may be TRBD1 or TRBD2 (6 bases each). The DNA end lines up better with TRBJ2-1; the J call may be wrong. This CDR3 contains 17 residues. Looked up from germline, CDR1 is MDHEN and CDR2 is SYDVKM. CDR3 coding DNA: TGTGCCAGCAGTTTTCTGTCGGGGGCTACTTATTATCATGAGCAGTTCTTC. Its protein is CASSFLSGATYYHEQFF.

This clonotype was recorded a few times. The CDR3: CASKGASGANVLTF. The CDR3 DNA reads TGTGCCAGCAAGGGCGCATCAGGGGCCAACGTCCTGACTTTC. The chain joins TRBV2 to TRBJ2-6, with D unclear. The V end lost 7 bases, the J end lost 4 bases, and 11 bases lay between the germline ends. CDR1 SNHLY and CDR2 FYNNEI come from the germline V gene. CDR3 length equals 14 residues.

This chain joins TRBV20-1 and TRBJ1-1, with 8 bases aligning to TRBD1. Germline V lookup: CDR1 DFQATT, CDR2 SNEGSKA (reference sequence). Unmatched junction bases numbered 6, after V lost 4 bases and J lost 5 bases. The CDR3 extends over 13 amino acids. The CDR3 DNA follows: TGCAGTGCTATCAGGGGGCAGGTAACTGAAGCTTTCTTT. It encodes CSAIRGQVTEAFF.

This clonotype was detected a few times. The chain uses TRBV14 and TRBJ2-7; D remains ambiguous. V dropped 2 bases and J dropped 4 bases, with 12 bases sitting between them. The CDR3 extends over 14 amino acids. The germline CDR1 and CDR2 sequences are SGHDN and FVKESK. DNA for the CDR3: TGTGCCAGCAGCCAATCCAACAGCTTTTACGAGCAGTACTTC. Encoded protein: CASSQSNSFYEQYF.

The genes are TRBV20-1 and TRBJ2-1, with no clear D. CDR1 DFQATT and CDR2 SNEGSKA come from the germline V gene (reference sequence). Trimming pared 6 bases from V and 6 bases from J, leaving 9 bases between. The CDR3 has 11 amino acids. Here the CDR3 DNA reads TGCAGTGCAGCCTCCGGCAATGAGCAGTTCTTC. Amino acid sequence: CSAASGNEQFF.

This clonotype was counted a few times. V is TRBV5-1 and J is TRBJ2-2, with TRBD2 identical over 15 bases. The trim removed 2 bases at V and 6 bases at J, leaving 2 bases unmatched. CDR3 size: 16 residues. Germline lookup yields CDR1 SGHRS and CDR2 YFSETQ. CDR3 sequence (DNA): TGCGCCAGCAGCTTCGGACTAGCGGGGGGGCCCGGGGAGCTGTTTTTT. Protein product: CASSFGLAGGPGELFF. The full variable domain, its missing parts supplied by reference TRBV5-1 and TRBJ2-2, is KAGVTQTPRYLIKTRGQQVTLSCSPISGHRSVSWYQQTPGQGLQFLFEYFSETQRNKGNFPGRFSGRQFSNSRSEMNVSTLELGDSALYLCASSFGLAGGPGELFFGEGSRLTVL.

This clonotype was detected a few times. The rearrangement links TRBV6-2 or TRBV6-3 to TRBJ1-5, with TRBD1 as a possible D gene (5 bases). There are 13 residues in the CDR3. CDR1 is MNHEY and CDR2 is SVGEGT in the germline V gene. V was cut by 1 base and J by 6 bases, with 7 bases left in between. The CDR3 loop is CASSYLGAQPQHF. Here the CDR3 DNA reads TGTGCCAGCAGTTACTTAGGGGCTCAGCCCCAGCATTTT.

The chain has TRBV20-1 and TRBJ2-3, with TRBD1 matching over 10 bases. Trimming cost V 5 bases and J 6 bases; bases outside gene matches: 8. The CDR3 consists of 14 residues. CDR1 DFQATT and CDR2 SNEGSKA come from the germline V gene (reference sequence). For the CDR3, the DNA is TGCAGTGCTGCCGGGACAGGGGCCGCGGATACGCAGTATTTT. It translates to CSAAGTGAADTQYF.

This clonotype appeared a few times. The chain couples TRBV28 to TRBJ2-4; D ambiguous. Per the germline V gene, CDR1 is MDHEN and CDR2 is SYDVKM. CDR3 length: 14 amino acids. Trimming removed 1 base at V and 7 bases at J, with 11 bases between. CDR3 nucleotide sequence: TGTGCCAGCAGTTTATACGGTGAGAGGAACATTCAGTACTTC. Protein product: CASSLYGERNIQYF.

The rearrangement joins TRBV20-1 to TRBJ2-6; D gene ambiguous. This CDR3 has 15 amino acids. In germline, CDR1 is DFQATT, CDR2 SNEGSKA (reference sequence). V gave up 1 base and J gave up 4 bases, with 11 bases separating them. CDR3 loop: CSARVRAEGANVLTF. The DNA of the CDR3 is TGCAGTGCTAGAGTTAGGGCGGAAGGGGCCAACGTCCTGACTTTC.

This clonotype has a handful of counts. The chain has TRBV7-2 and TRBJ2-4; 8 bases are shared with TRBD1. After removal of 0 bases from V and 1 base from J, the junction contained 5 bases not matched to a gene. The germline CDR1 and CDR2 sequences are SGHTA and FQGNSA. The CDR3 has 17 amino acids. CDR3 nucleotides: TGTGCCAGCAGCTTAGCTGCGACAGGGGCGGCCAAAAACATTCAGTACTTC. Encoded protein: CASSLAATGAAKNIQYF. The full variable domain, with the rest looked up from reference TRBV7-2 and TRBJ2-4, is GAGVSQSPSNKVTEKGKDVELRCDPISGHTALYWYRQSLGQGLEFLIYFQGNSAPDKSGLPSDRFSAERTGGSVSTLTIQRTQQEDSAVYLCASSLAATGAAKNIQYFGAGTRLSVL.